The 8 T cell receptor beta chains in this list originate from one sample, sequenced in a study of beta chain features in type 1 diabetes. Overall study results and limits: In all four CD4+ subsets, TCRB CDR3 length was significantly, moderately reduced in type 1 diabetes.

No antigens are known for them. Expressed TCRB transcripts got sequenced, as all isolated RNA was reverse transcribed. Libraries were prepared by immunoSEQ multiplex PCR; TCRdb keeps only in-frame clonotypes and omits some of them. The sample contains roughly 70,000 clones, around 49% of which appear only once. The sequenced sample was central memory CD4+ T cells from blood. The receptors here all came from a man aged 25 to 45 with type 1 diabetes.

This chain joins TRBV7-2 and TRBJ2-5; D possibly corresponds to TRBD1 (5 bases). The CDR3 is made up of 13 amino acids. Germline CDR1 SGHTA, CDR2 FQGNSA. Trimming took 1 base from V and 7 from J, leaving 10 bases between them. CDR3 sequence (DNA): TGTGCCAGCAGCTTAGAGCGCCAGGGGACCCAGTACTTC. Translating it yields CASSLERQGTQYF.

With respect to this clone: Other DNA variants within this sample encode the same CDR3. The chain uses TRBV5-1 and TRBJ1-5; unclear D gene. V dropped 0 bases and J dropped 4 bases, with 5 bases sitting between them. The CDR3 contains 13 residues. Germline V gives CDR1 SGHRS, CDR2 YFSETQ. DNA of the CDR3: TGCGCCAGCAGCTTGGATCCGAATCAGCCCCAGCATTTT. This gives the protein CASSLDPNQPQHF.

This clone was detected a few times. The chain has TRBV6-1 and TRBJ2-1; perhaps TRBD1 as D (6 bases). The CDR3 runs 14 residues. Germline assignment: CDR1 MNHNS and CDR2 SASEGT. Between the trimmed V and J ends, which lost 5 bases and 0 bases, there was a span of 8 bases. CDR3 loop: CASSLQGSYNEQFF. Written as DNA, the CDR3 is TGTGCCAGCAGTCTACAGGGCTCCTACAATGAGCAGTTCTTC.

The chain has TRBV30 and TRBJ1-5, with D possibly TRBD1 on 5 matching bases. V gave up 2 bases and J gave up 3 bases, with 8 bases separating them. The CDR3 runs to 13 residues. Germline CDR1 is GTSNPN and CDR2 is SVGIG (reference sequence). The CDR3 protein is CAWSLGPNQPQHF. In nucleotides, the CDR3 is TGTGCCTGGAGTTTGGGGCCCAATCAGCCCCAGCATTTT.

The chain combines TRBV6-1 with TRBJ1-5, with TRBD1 matching over 9 bases. CDR1 is MNHNS and CDR2 is SASEGT in the germline V gene. Trimming at V came to 6 bases and at J to 6 bases, leaving 9 bases not matched to a gene. This CDR3 has 15 amino acids. CDR3 protein: CASRVDRGEVQPQHF. CDR3 DNA sequence: TGTGCCAGCAGAGTCGACAGGGGGGAGGTTCAGCCCCAGCATTTT.

The table lists this clone with a few counts. The chain recombines TRBV4-2 with TRBJ2-3; D unresolved. Trimming took off 3 bases at V and 1 base at J, with 8 bases between the two ends. The CDR3 sequence is 14 residues long. Germline V gene data show CDR1 as LGHNA and CDR2 as YNFKEQ. The CDR3 region is CASSQETGTDTQYF. In nucleotides, the CDR3 is TGTGCCAGCAGCCAGGAGACTGGCACAGATACGCAGTATTTT.

The chain couples TRBV5-4 to TRBJ1-1; a possible D gene is TRBD1 (6 bases). V lost 1 base and J 7 bases, leaving 14 bases between the germline ends. CDR1 SGHNT and CDR2 YYREEE come from the germline V gene (reference sequence). This CDR3 spans 14 amino acids. Here the CDR3 reads CASSLPTGSDEAFF. CDR3 nucleotide sequence: TGTGCCAGCAGCTTGCCCACAGGGAGTGATGAAGCTTTCTTT.

The chain is built from TRBV5-1 and TRBJ1-1; D remains unclear. The CDR3 consists of 14 residues. Germline V gene sequence: CDR1 SGHRS, CDR2 YFSETQ. V was cut by 0 bases and J by 0 bases, with 6 bases left in between. The chain's CDR3 is CASSLGQMNTEAFF. The CDR3 region has the DNA TGCGCCAGCAGCTTGGGTCAAATGAACACTGAAGCTTTCTTT.